A single sample is the source of the 3 T cell receptor beta chains below, sequenced in a study of T-cell memory formation after mild COVID-19. TCRdb fed the 5' RACE reads into MiXCR, producing one record per CDR3 protein. This sample has 6,100 or so distinct CDR3 sequences; roughly 20% occur once, and the top ten carry 55% to 65%. Sequences were obtained from PBMCs or a T cell subset sorted from them (not recorded which). These receptors were obtained from an adult woman who had mild COVID-19 (a few samples of this study predate the infection). Cell type and time point are not known.

This clonotype was observed many times. The genes are TRBV7-2 and TRBJ2-1; 15 bases align to TRBD2. Trimming removed 4 bases from V and 2 bases from J; junction bases left unmatched: 6. The CDR3 is made up of 18 amino acids. Germline CDR1 SGHTA, CDR2 FQGNSA. The DNA of the CDR3 is TGTGCCAGCAGCTCTGGACTAGCGGGAGGGCCCCCCTACAATGAGCAGTTCTTC. Its translation is CASSSGLAGGPPYNEQFF.

Many counts were recorded for this clonotype. J is TRBJ2-1 and V is TRBV9, with D maybe TRBD2 (6 bases). V was clipped by 3 bases and J by 13 bases, with 20 bases between them. The CDR3 sequence is 14 residues long. Germline loops: CDR1 SGDLS, CDR2 YYNGEE. The CDR3 loop reads CASSGIKPGASQFF. Here the CDR3 DNA reads TGTGCCAGCAGCGGGATAAAACCGGGAGCTAGTCAGTTCTTC.

The chain couples TRBV5-1 to TRBJ2-3; D may be TRBD1 or TRBD2 (5 bases each). Per germline, CDR1 SGHRS and CDR2 YFSETQ. Between the trimmed V and J ends, which lost 4 bases and 2 bases, there was a span of 20 bases. This CDR3 has 17 amino acids. The CDR3 sequence: CASSVRDLSRYTDTQYF. As DNA, the CDR3 is TGCGCCAGCAGCGTCCGGGACCTCAGCCGTTACACAGATACGCAGTATTTT.